This T cell receptor (beta chain) was identified in a study of T cells in Graves' hyperthyroidism and ophthalmopathy. In this sample, this clonotype turned up many times. What it recognizes is unknown. The study left out patients who had uncontrolled infection, other autoimmune disease, pregnancy or lactation. CDR1 DFQATT and CDR2 SNEGSKA come from the germline V gene (reference sequence). CDR3 length equals 11 residues. V lost 6 bases, J lost 7 bases, and 12 bases lay in between. The investigators amplified TCR beta CDR3 regions from RNA transcripts. A first-round RT-PCR of the TCR CDR3 used the HTBI primer set. Each CDR3 protein is one row after TCRdb ran MiXCR on the multiplex PCR reads. The sample includes roughly 580,000 distinct CDR3 sequences, about half seen only once; the top ten take 8% to 8.5%. Points from the study as a whole: A median around 6.8 months before onset, the model predicted ophthalmopathy. Most thyroid clonotypes with frequency above 0.001 were detected in blood.

This receptor was taken from a woman between 18 and 30 years old with Graves' hyperthyroidism. The sample was peripheral blood or thyroid tissue (not recorded which). The chain carries TRBV20-1 and TRBJ1-2; D is possibly TRBD1 (5 bases). The CDR3 nucleotides are TGCAGTGCCTCTGTGGGGGGTGGCTACACCTTC. The encoded protein is CSASVGGGYTF.